This T cell receptor beta chain was sequenced in a study of cytomegalovirus exposure and HLA in healthy donors. Overall study results and limits: Most observed TCR sequences were rare, whereas some public TCRs were detected in many donors. Cytomegalovirus association was listed for 164 TCR beta chains. The tendency of first-cohort TCR clusters to co-occur in the roughly 110 validation repertoires was the finding of a later analysis.

About this clone: What it recognizes is unknown.

The donors were part of the 120-subject validation cohort, which stood apart from the approximately 630-subject first cohort. This table comes from immunoSEQ multiplex PCR, and its TCRdb copy is limited to in-frame clones, with some not included. The data contain under 150,000 clones, roughly 90% of them singletons. CDR3 length: 18 residues. Germline values: CDR1 SNHLY, CDR2 FYNNEI. Trimming removed 6 bases from V and 11 bases from J; junction bases left unmatched: 27. The clonotype comes from a woman younger than 35 in good health and CMV-seropositive. The source material was PBMCs. The chain uses TRBV2 and TRBJ1-1; 7 bases align to TRBD1. The CDR3 is CASSPDNGGVRGGLGAFF. The CDR3 DNA follows: TGTGCCAGCAGCCCGGACAACGGCGGGGTCCGAGGGGGCCTTGGGGCTTTCTTT.